Listed below are T cell receptor beta chains from one sample, sequenced in a study of regulatory T cells in long-lasting Graves disease. TCRdb passed the multiplex PCR reads through MiXCR, listing each CDR3 protein once. The repertoire includes a few hundred thousand distinct CDR3 sequences, 22% of them detected once, and 56% sits in the top ten. The input for sequencing was peripheral blood mononuclear cells (PBMCs), taken when the disease was refractory, from a patient treated with antithyroid drugs. The receptors were gathered from a female donor with Graves disease. Both conserved end residues are part of each CDR3. Expanded clones are given a class, and other clones once, few, many or no size at all.

CDR3	V	J	size
CASSFSGRGETQYF	TRBV5-1	TRBJ2-5	.
CSARDSRYEQYF	TRBV20-1	TRBJ2-7	few
CSARDGGTGDILAKNIQYF	TRBV20-1	TRBJ2-4	many
CATHPTSGEIVSTDTQYF	TRBV6-1	TRBJ2-3	many
CSVENRNTGELFF	TRBV29-1	TRBJ2-2	.
CASSLNRLNTGELFF	TRBV7-9	TRBJ2-2	few
CASSLTRVRSNQPQHF	TRBV7-3	TRBJ1-5	.
CSARDERSYGYTF	TRBV20-1	TRBJ1-2	.
CASSIQGFSYNEQFF	TRBV28	TRBJ2-1	.
CASSFNKLNTGELFF	TRBV6-1	TRBJ2-2	.
CASSQSGRLSDYGYTF	TRBV16	TRBJ1-2	many
CASSLVGGTHTEAFF	TRBV5-8	TRBJ1-1	.
CASSVTGDMNTEAFF	TRBV9	TRBJ1-1	many
CANLTAGTENYEQYF	TRBV7-3	TRBJ2-7	.
CASSFQGSNEKLFF	TRBV28	TRBJ1-4	many
CASSQRNSGEAFF	TRBV14	TRBJ1-1	.
CASSYRSPGSGRGQYF	TRBV6-5	TRBJ2-7	.
CASSIKQGATNTEAFF	TRBV19	TRBJ1-1	.
CASRRGGEAKNIQYF	TRBV19	TRBJ2-4	.
CASRLGISDTGELFF	TRBV6-1	TRBJ2-2	few
CASSLSGPGYGYTF	TRBV5-1	TRBJ1-2	few
CASSLTGAQETQYF	TRBV28	TRBJ2-5	many
CASSINRVADEKLFF	TRBV13	TRBJ1-4	many
CASSQRPGREKLFF	TRBV3-1	TRBJ1-4	many
CASSISWTASYEQYF	TRBV19	TRBJ2-7	.
CASTLAGLTYEQYF	TRBV6-1	TRBJ2-7	.
CASSYSRFEGYQETQYF	TRBV6-2/TRBV6-3	TRBJ2-5	few
CASSFLDRVPETQYF	TRBV28	TRBJ2-5	many
CASSQREGLQETQYF	TRBV27	TRBJ2-5	many
CASQGTSGNQETQYF	TRBV18	TRBJ2-5	few
CASSPGGSGMNTEAFF	TRBV3-1	TRBJ1-1	many
CASRYGTRGTGELFF	TRBV11-2	TRBJ2-2	many
CASSPAEAGGYTF	TRBV9	TRBJ1-2	many
CASRQPRTWGTEAFF	TRBV19	TRBJ1-1	.
CSARRGLGTGELFF	TRBV20-1	TRBJ2-2	many
CASSPGPLKLFF	TRBV28	TRBJ1-4	many
CASSLYPPGEQYF	TRBV7-2	TRBJ2-7	.
CSVEDNSFPRDTAQETQYF	TRBV29-1	TRBJ2-5	.
CASSEGGPSNQPQHF	TRBV2	TRBJ1-5	many
CAWSVPYGVQPQHF	TRBV30	TRBJ1-5	.
CASSSPQGYEQYF	TRBV28	TRBJ2-7	few
CASSFTEKMGANVLTF	TRBV12-3/TRBV12-4	TRBJ2-6	many
CASSLATGDSGELFF	TRBV11-2	TRBJ2-2	.
CSVGAPPGELFF	TRBV29-1	TRBJ2-2	few
CASSLFFASGRAVGGETQYF	TRBV7-2	TRBJ2-5	.
CSVGQGQGEQYF	TRBV29-1	TRBJ2-7	.
CSARDGLAGDLSSYEQYF	TRBV20-1	TRBJ2-7	many
CAWSTGTRPDTEAFF	TRBV30	TRBJ1-1	many
CASSLTTGTGIETQYF	TRBV7-9	TRBJ2-5	few
CASQGDNEKLFF	TRBV30	TRBJ1-4	.
CSARGLYLNEEQYF	TRBV20-1	TRBJ2-7	.
CASSLISGNNRFEQYF	TRBV7-2	TRBJ2-7	.
CASGDSAPGELFF	TRBV5-1	TRBJ2-2	.
CASSPRTGGANGYTF	TRBV5-1	TRBJ1-2	many
CASSDELARTQYF	TRBV18	TRBJ2-3	few
CAWRNSRFSYEQYF	TRBV30	TRBJ2-7	few
CASRDRGLQETQYF	TRBV27	TRBJ2-5	.
CSVGTGPNTGELFF	TRBV29-1	TRBJ2-2	.
CASRFTGQDEQYF	TRBV5-1	TRBJ2-7	.
CAISESVVLGQPQHF	TRBV10-3	TRBJ1-5	few